Below, 17 T cell receptor beta chains from the same sample are listed, as sequenced in a study of cytomegalovirus exposure and HLA in healthy donors. Profiling relied on immunoSEQ multiplex PCR, and the TCRdb table lists in-frame clones only, not all of them. This sample has 70,000 to 95,000 clones; under 95% occur once, and the top ten carry about 3.8%. What was sequenced was PBMCs. The source is a woman between 25 and 40 years old in good health and CMV-seronegative.

The rearrangement uses TRBV9 and TRBJ1-3; 7 bases are a match to TRBD1. CDR3 length equals 16 residues. J lost 0 bases, V lost 3 bases, and 6 bases had no gene match. Per the germline V gene, CDR1 is SGDLS and CDR2 is YYNGEE. CDR3 nucleotide sequence: TGTGCCAGCAGCGCCAAGACAGGGTCCTCTGGAAACACCATATATTTT. This codes for CASSAKTGSSGNTIYF.

This chain uses TRBV9 with TRBJ2-4; 7 nucleotides agree with TRBD1. Germline trimming cut 4 bases from V and 6 bases from J; bases unmatched to any gene: 16. In germline, CDR1 is SGDLS, CDR2 YYNGEE. This CDR3 region has 17 residues. The CDR3 DNA reads as TGTGCCAGCAGCCCCTCGGGACAGTCGGGCGGGCGAAACATTCAGTACTTC. Translation: CASSPSGQSGGRNIQYF. The full variable domain, in which reference TRBV9 and TRBJ2-4 provide the parts outside the CDR3, is DSGVTQTPKHLITATGQRVTLRCSPRSGDLSVYWYQQSLDQGLQFLIQYYNGEERAKGNILERFSAQQFPDLHSELNLSSLELGDSALYFCASSPSGQSGGRNIQYFGAGTRLSVL.

The rearrangement links TRBV7-6 to TRBJ1-2; D is possibly TRBD1 (5 bases). The CDR3 extends over 15 amino acids. V was shortened by 0 bases and J by 4 bases, with 12 bases between the two germline ends. Germline loops: CDR1 SGHVS, CDR2 FNYEAQ. The DNA for the CDR3 is TGTGCCAGCAGCTTAGCGCCAGGGTTGGTCTATGGCTACACCTTC. Protein sequence: CASSLAPGLVYGYTF.

CDR3 coding DNA: TGTGCCAGTAGCGGCCCCGAAGGGGAGACCCAGTACTTC. Translating gives CASSGPEGETQYF. V is TRBV2 and J is TRBJ2-5, with a weak D call TRBD2 (6 bases). The CDR3 runs 13 residues. V lost 9 bases to trimming and J lost 5 bases, with 16 bases between them. Germline values: CDR1 SNHLY, CDR2 FYNNEI. Full variable domain (remainder filled in from reference TRBV2 and TRBJ2-5): EPEVTQTPSHQVTQMGQEVILRCVPISNHLYFYWYRQILGQKVEFLVSFYNNEISEKSEIFDDQFSVERPDGSNFTLKIRSTKLEDSAMYFCASSGPEGETQYFGPGTRLLVL.

The rearrangement links TRBV19 to TRBJ2-5; 9 bases agree with TRBD1. This CDR3 has 15 amino acids. The V gene's germline CDR1 is LNHDA and CDR2 SQIVND (reference sequence). V lost 5 bases and J lost 4; bases outside the gene matches: 8. The CDR3 coding sequence is TGTGCCAGTAGTTCGATGACAGGGGGAAGAGAGACCCAGTACTTC. Translating it yields CASSSMTGGRETQYF.

V usage is TRBV5-8 and J usage is TRBJ1-2; 9 bases are a match to TRBD1. Per the germline V gene, CDR1 is SGHTS and CDR2 is YDEGEE. This CDR3 spans 15 amino acids. The V segment lost 3 bases and the J segment 7 bases; nucleotides outside the gene matches: 10. CDR3 sequence reads: CASSYRGGQGSGYTF. The CDR3 DNA reads TGTGCCAGCAGCTATCGGGGGGGACAGGGAAGTGGCTACACCTTC.

This clone was recorded only once. The chain joins TRBV6-6 to TRBJ2-2; TRBD2 might be the D (5 bases). There are 13 residues in the CDR3. V dropped 6 bases and J dropped 6 bases, with 11 bases sitting between them. Germline assignment: CDR1 MNHNY and CDR2 SVGAGI (reference sequence). The CDR3 spells CASRTGTPGELFF. The CDR3 region has the DNA TGTGCCAGCAGGACGGGAACACCCGGGGAGCTGTTTTTT.

This chain links TRBV6-5 with TRBJ1-2; 9 bases are shared with TRBD1. Germline V gives CDR1 MNHEY, CDR2 SVGAGI. The CDR3 has 15 amino acids. The ends lost 3 bases at V and 1 base at J; junction bases unmatched: 3. The CDR3 here is CASSYNRGLNYGYTF. Here the CDR3 DNA reads TGTGCCAGCAGTTATAACAGGGGGCTTAACTATGGCTACACCTTC.

The chain combines TRBV7-9 with TRBJ2-7, with 10 positions matching TRBD1. The germline gives CDR1 SEHNR, CDR2 FQNEAQ (reference sequence). V was pared by 2 bases and J by 4 bases, with 11 bases of the junction left unmatched. The CDR3 runs 17 residues. Here the CDR3 reads CASSLPVDRGREYEQYF. The DNA for the CDR3 is TGTGCCAGCAGCTTACCTGTAGACAGGGGGCGTGAGTACGAGCAGTACTTC.

V gene TRBV7-9 combines with J gene TRBJ2-5, with 10 bases matching TRBD2. Germline CDR1 SEHNR, CDR2 FQNEAQ (reference sequence). The CDR3 totals 15 residues. With V trimmed by 2 bases and J by 0 bases, 0 bases remained unmatched. CDR3 in amino acids: CASSLSGGDQETQYF. The CDR3 DNA follows: TGTGCCAGCAGCTTAAGCGGGGGGGACCAAGAGACCCAGTACTTC.

This clone was counted a single time. The chain uses TRBV18 and TRBJ2-2, with D possibly matching TRBD1 (6 bases). Trimming stripped 4 bases from V and 4 bases from J, with 13 bases between. Germline CDR1 reads KGHSH; CDR2 reads LQKENI. The CDR3 contains 15 residues. The CDR3 coding sequence is TGTGCCAGCTCACTTCAGGGGACACGCACCGGGGAGCTGTTTTTT. This codes for CASSLQGTRTGELFF. Full variable domain (rest looked up from reference TRBV18 and TRBJ2-2): NAGVMQNPRHLVRRRGQEARLRCSPMKGHSHVYWYRQLPEEGLKFMVYLQKENIIDESGMPKERFSAEFPKEGPSILRIQQVVRGDSAAYFCASSLQGTRTGELFFGEGSRLTVL.

This sequence joins TRBV9 and TRBJ1-4; D is unclear. V shed 5 bases and J shed 10 bases, with 18 bases lying between them. CDR3 length: 14 residues. Germline CDR1 reads SGDLS; CDR2 reads YYNGEE. For the CDR3, the DNA is TGTGCCAGCAGTCCCGCGAGGTCTGACGGAAAACTGTTTTTT. Its protein product is CASSPARSDGKLFF.

The chain combines TRBV19 with TRBJ1-1; possible D gene TRBD1, 6 bases. Trimming took off 4 bases at V and 8 bases at J, with 8 bases between the two ends. The CDR3 sequence is 11 residues long. The germline V gene has CDR1 LNHDA and CDR2 SQIVND (reference sequence). The CDR3 coding sequence is TGTGCCAGTAGTAACAGGGTCGAAGCTTTCTTT. It yields the protein CASSNRVEAFF.

The rearrangement links TRBV5-1 to TRBJ2-5, with TRBD2 matching 10 bases. CDR3 length: 15 residues. The junction had 4 bases not matched to a gene; V was cut back by 5 bases and J by 0 bases. Germline V gene sequence: CDR1 SGHRS, CDR2 YFSETQ. CDR3 sequence (DNA): TGCGCCAGCAGTTTAAGCGGGGGGGACCAAGAGACCCAGTACTTC. Translation: CASSLSGGDQETQYF.

The chain combines TRBV19 with TRBJ1-1; TRBD1 matches 8 bases. J was trimmed by 0 bases and V by 4 bases; bases with no gene match: 10. This CDR3 has 17 amino acids. Germline values: CDR1 LNHDA, CDR2 SQIVND (reference sequence). The CDR3 nucleotides are TGTGCCAGTAGTAACCTCTCAGGGGGCAAGATGAACACTGAAGCTTTCTTT. It encodes CASSNLSGGKMNTEAFF.

The table lists this clone with a count of one. An end of the junction does not agree with germline; a read error may underlie this. The chain carries TRBV6-1 and TRBJ2-5; 7 bases are shared with TRBD1. The CDR3 length is 13 residues. Per the germline V gene, CDR1 is MNHNS and CDR2 is SASEGT. The CDR3 sequence: CASSERDLGGHDF. The CDR3 nucleotides read TGTGCCAGCAGTGAGAGGGATTTAGGGGGCCACGACTTC.

This clone was recorded only once. The chain links TRBV25-1 to TRBJ2-7; 10 nucleotides line up with TRBD1. This CDR3 has 14 residues. Trimming took 5 bases from V and 7 from J; bases not matched to a gene: 8. Germline-derived CDR1 and CDR2 are MGHDK and SYGVNS. The CDR3 spells CASSRTDRGDEQYF. For the CDR3, the DNA is TGTGCCAGCAGTCGAACGGACAGGGGGGATGAGCAGTACTTC.